The clone carrying this T cell receptor beta chain appeared many times. Its antigen is currently unknown. This entry comes from a study of CD8+CD57+ T cells in acquired aplastic anemia. Whole-study context: DNA per sorted CD4+ or CD8+ sample ranged about 0.2 to 30 ug, averaging roughly 3.2 ug. Healthy donor CD4+ cell samples had a mean of roughly 9.9 million reads.

The TCR beta profiling, which covered VDJ combination and CDR3 sequence, was carried out using genomic DNA as the template. TCRdb reprocessed the reads with MiXCR, giving one entry per CDR3 protein. The repertoire consists of some 150,000 distinct CDR3 sequences, with 41% occurring once and the leading ten covering around 8.4%. The study, taken as a whole, reports: In common between the patients and the controls were around 29 CD8+ CDR3 sequences.

V was cut by 4 bases and J by 13 bases, with 14 bases left in between. Germline V gene lookup returns CDR1 MNHEY and CDR2 SMNVEV (reference sequence). The CDR3 loop spans 13 amino acids. Sequenced input: sorted CD4+, CD8+, or CD8+CD57+ T cells (not recorded which) from PBMCs. This chain connects TRBV27 to TRBJ1-6; D call uncertain. The receptor was isolated from a human donor in good health, serving as a control. The CDR3 DNA follows: TGTGCCAGCAGTTGGCAGTTAGAGTGGCCCCTCCACTTT. This codes for CASSWQLEWPLHF.